One sample yielded the 12 T cell receptor beta chains listed below, sequenced in a study of cytomegalovirus exposure and HLA in healthy donors. A multiplex PCR was run with 60 Vbeta primers and 13 Jbeta primers. Sequenced by immunoSEQ multiplex PCR; TCRdb stores in-frame clones only, minus some. The sample consists of under 130,000 clones, 77% of them appearing once. The sequenced sample was PBMCs. These receptor sequences come from a woman aged 40 to 49 in good health and CMV-seropositive.

Worth noting for this clone: One end of the junction is discordant with germline, which a read error may explain. The chain uses TRBV7-7 and TRBJ1-3; D unclear. In germline, CDR1 is SSHAT, CDR2 FNYEAQ (reference sequence). This CDR3 is built from 14 residues. CDR3 amino acids: CASSSGVSGNTIYF. The CDR3 DNA is TGTGCTAGCAGCTCGGGAGTCTCTGGAAACACCATATATTTT.

V and J are TRBV7-7 and TRBJ1-3; 8 nucleotides agree with TRBD1. Germline CDR1 SSHAT, CDR2 FNYEAQ (reference sequence). CDR3 length equals 11 residues. CDR3 region: CASGQGTTIYF. DNA for the CDR3: TGTGCTAGCGGACAGGGTACCACCATATATTTT.

The CDR3, as DNA: TGCGCCAGCAGCTTGCCCGAACCGGACACCCTCCACTTT. As protein: CASSLPEPDTLHF. The chain uses TRBV5-1 and TRBJ1-6, with D perhaps matching TRBD1 (5 bases). This CDR3 contains 13 residues. The V gene lost 1 base and the J gene lost 14 bases, with 13 bases spanning the gap. Germline CDR1 SGHRS, CDR2 YFSETQ.

This sequence joins TRBV18 and TRBJ1-2; TRBD1 might be the D (5 bases). The germline V gene has CDR1 KGHSH and CDR2 LQKENI. The CDR3 runs 16 residues. V gave up 2 bases and J gave up 2 bases, with 15 bases separating them. The CDR3 spells CASSPVKGEGNYGYTF. In nucleotides, the CDR3 is TGTGCCAGCTCACCAGTCAAAGGGGAGGGAAACTATGGCTACACCTTC.

The CDR3 nucleotides read TGTGCCAGCAGCTTAACAAAGGGGACAACTAGCACAGATACGCAGTATTTT. This sequence encodes CASSLTKGTTSTDTQYF. The chain has TRBV5-8 and TRBJ2-3, with TRBD1 as a possible D gene (6 bases). Deletions cut 2 bases from V and 0 bases from J, with 16 bases between. The CDR3 is 17 residues long. Germline values: CDR1 SGHTS, CDR2 YDEGEE.

The chain carries TRBV5-1 and TRBJ1-6; D ambiguous. Germline CDR1 and CDR2: SGHRS and YFSETQ. V was pared by 4 bases and J by 9 bases, with 20 bases between. The CDR3 has 16 amino acids. DNA of the CDR3: TGCGCCAGCAGCCCACCCCCGGCAGGCCCAAGTTCACCCCTCCACTTT. Translation gives CASSPPPAGPSSPLHF.

V gene TRBV6-6 combines with J gene TRBJ2-7; D is uncertain. Trimming removed 2 bases at V and 2 bases at J, with 13 bases between. Germline values: CDR1 MNHNY, CDR2 SVGAGI (reference sequence). The CDR3 length is 15 residues. Here the CDR3 reads CASSYDRRLTYEQYF. As DNA, the CDR3 is TGTGCCAGCAGTTACGACCGACGACTCACCTACGAGCAGTACTTC.

The chain couples TRBV28 to TRBJ1-2, with 7 nucleotides matching TRBD1. Unmatched junction bases numbered 5, after V lost 4 bases and J lost 0 bases. CDR1 is MDHEN and CDR2 is SYDVKM in the germline V gene. The CDR3 contains 15 residues. CDR3 region: CASSSPGTANYGYTF. CDR3 coding DNA: TGTGCCAGCAGTTCCCCAGGGACAGCTAACTATGGCTACACCTTC.

The CDR3 loop is CASSEMTGGADQPQHF. CDR3 DNA sequence: TGTGCCAGCAGTGAAATGACAGGGGGCGCGGATCAGCCCCAGCATTTT. This chain joins TRBV2 and TRBJ1-5; 10 bases are shared with TRBD1. Germline loops: CDR1 SNHLY, CDR2 FYNNEI. With 2 bases clipped from V and 5 bases from J, the junction kept 6 bases outside the gene matches. The CDR3 spans 16 residues.

The V gene is TRBV6-7, the J gene TRBJ2-3; D gene ambiguous. TRBV6-7 is noted as an ORF with a role that remains uncertain. V lost 2 bases, J lost 2 bases, and 14 bases lay in between. This CDR3 has 16 amino acids. The CDR3 loop reads CASSYPTGSSTDTQYF. In DNA, the CDR3 is TGTGCCAGCAGTTACCCGACTGGGTCCTCCACAGATACGCAGTATTTT.

The chain recombines TRBV19 with TRBJ2-7; perhaps TRBD2 as D (6 bases). This CDR3 is 14 amino acids long. V lost 8 bases and J 4 bases, leaving 18 bases between the germline ends. CDR1 is LNHDA, CDR2 SQIVND, per germline (reference sequence). The CDR3 DNA is TGTGCCAGTGCAGACACGGGACTGAGTTACGAGCAGTACTTC. Translating gives CASADTGLSYEQYF.

V usage is TRBV4-1 and J usage is TRBJ2-5; possible D gene TRBD1, 5 bases. The CDR3 length is 13 residues. V was cut by 1 base and J by 5 bases, with 8 bases left in between. In germline, CDR1 is MGHRA, CDR2 YSYEKL. CDR3 DNA sequence: TGCGCCAGCAGCCAAGGTTGGGGCGAGACCCAGTACTTC. The encoded protein is CASSQGWGETQYF.